A selection of T cell receptor beta chains follows, all from one sample in a study of OX40 agonist ivuxolimab in advanced cancers. The method was immunoSEQ multiplex PCR; TCRdb's version includes in-frame clones alone and lacks a portion of them. The sample lists 20,000 to 25,000 clones, around 80% occurring once. Sample: CD4+ or CD8+ T cells sorted from blood, taken in a trial of the OX40 agonist ivuxolimab. These receptors were taken from an adult with an advanced solid tumor such as melanoma, head and neck, liver or kidney cancer. Both conserved end residues are part of each CDR3. D genes are given only for firm matches. Only some rows state a clone size, as once, few, many or a class for expanded clones.

abundance,v_gene,j_gene,d_gene,CDR3nt,CDR3aa
.,TRBV7-9,TRBJ2-1,.,TGTGCCAGCAGCTCCCCCCCGTACAATGAGCAGTTCTTC,CASSSPPYNEQFF
.,TRBV7-9,TRBJ1-3,.,TGTGCCAGCAGAACAGGGAGCTCTGGAAACACCATATATTTT,CASRTGSSGNTIYF
.,TRBV6-1,TRBJ2-7,.,TGTGCCAGCAGTGAAGCGTTTACAGCCCCCTACGAGCAGTACTTC,CASSEAFTAPYEQYF
once,TRBV23-1,TRBJ1-2,.,TGCGCCAGCAGTCATCACCGGGCCAGCCACTACACCTTC,CASSHHRASHYTF
.,TRBV6-5,TRBJ2-7,.,TGTGCCAGCAGTTCCGGACTAGGGGGGTACGAGCAGTACTTC,CASSSGLGGYEQYF
.,TRBV2,TRBJ2-7,TRBD1,TGTGCCAGCAAACCCGGGACAGGGCTCTCCTACGAGCAGTACTTC,CASKPGTGLSYEQYF
.,TRBV6-5,TRBJ1-5,.,TGTGCCAGCAGTTACGGGGGCAATCAGCCCCAGCATTTT,CASSYGGNQPQHF
few,TRBV7-9,TRBJ2-3,.,TGTGCCAGCAGCCCGACTCTCGGCGCAGATACGCAGTATTTT,CASSPTLGADTQYF
.,TRBV2,TRBJ2-3,TRBD2,TGTGCCAGCAGTGAAGGCGGGAGAGAGTGGGCAGATACGCAGTATTTT,CASSEGGREWADTQYF
.,TRBV7-2,TRBJ2-1,TRBD2,TGTGCCAGCAGCCCGACTAGCGGGACTTTATACAATGAGCAGTTCTTC,CASSPTSGTLYNEQFF
.,TRBV4-1,TRBJ2-5,.,TGCGCCAGCAGCCCTCTAGGGGGGGCAGAGACCCAGTACTTC,CASSPLGGAETQYF
.,TRBV5-5,TRBJ1-4,.,TGTGCCAGCAGCTTGGATTACGGGACAACTGAAAAACTGTTTTTT,CASSLDYGTTEKLFF
.,TRBV28,TRBJ2-1,TRBD1,TGTGCCAGCAGCCCGGGACAGGGGTTTGGCAATGAGCAGTTCTTC,CASSPGQGFGNEQFF
.,TRBV6-6,TRBJ1-4,.,TGTGCCAGCAGTTACTTATTCGGCATTAATGAAAAACTGTTTTTT,CASSYLFGINEKLFF
.,TRBV27,TRBJ1-2,.,TGTGCCAGCAGTTTATCAGGGCTCTATGGCTACACCTTC,CASSLSGLYGYTF
.,TRBV5-6,TRBJ1-1,.,TGTGCCAGCAGCTTGGGGGGGAACACTGAAGCTTTCTTT,CASSLGGNTEAFF
.,TRBV11-3,TRBJ2-7,TRBD2,TGTGCCAGCAGCTTAGCGTCGGTAGCGGGAGGGCTGAACCCCTACGAGCAGTACTTC,CASSLASVAGGLNPYEQYF
.,TRBV19,TRBJ1-1,.,TGTGCCAGTAGTATCGCGGGGCCTCACACTGAAGCTTTCTTT,CASSIAGPHTEAFF
few,TRBV4-2,TRBJ1-1,TRBD1,TGTGCCAGCAGCAGGGGGAGAACAGGGGGCGAATACACTGAAGCTTTCTTT,CASSRGRTGGEYTEAFF
once,TRBV28,TRBJ2-1,.,TGTGCCAGCAGTTCCGCGGGCGTTCTCCTCTCCTACAATGAGCAGTTCTTC,CASSSAGVLLSYNEQFF
.,TRBV29-1,TRBJ2-1,TRBD2,TGCAGCGTCCGGGGGGGCTCCTACAATGAGCAGTTCTTC,CSVRGGSYNEQFF
few,TRBV7-9,TRBJ2-5,.,TGTGCCAGCAGCCCCGAGGGGAAAGAGACCCAGTACTTC,CASSPEGKETQYF
.,TRBV6-1,TRBJ1-4,.,TGTGCCAGCAGGGGGGGGTGGGATGAAAAACTGTTTTTT,CASRGGWDEKLFF